This T cell receptor (beta chain) originates from a study of metastatic and nonmetastatic thyroid tumors. Study details: Samples came from malignant and benign thyroid patients, and repertoires were compared across blood and tumor or nodule tissue.

Thyroid surgery took place with no prior treatment in any patient. The germline V gene has CDR1 GTSNPN and CDR2 SVGIG (reference sequence). V was clipped by 7 bases and J by 0 bases; unmatched bases: 12. There are 16 residues in the CDR3. Through MiXCR, TCRdb re-clonotyped the PCR reads. The sample holds more than 4,000 clones; just under 35% are singletons and the top ten take roughly a quarter. The chain employs TRBV30 and TRBJ2-3, with 8 bases fitting TRBD1. Specimen: adjacent normal tissue. The receptor was derived from a female donor with papillary thyroid cancer or a benign thyroid nodule (not recorded which). Some clones in this sample may be carry-over from other donors' samples. The CDR3 sequence is CAFSTGTGSSTDTQYF. The CDR3 DNA reads TGTGCCTTTTCGACCGGGACAGGTTCTAGCACAGATACGCAGTATTTT.